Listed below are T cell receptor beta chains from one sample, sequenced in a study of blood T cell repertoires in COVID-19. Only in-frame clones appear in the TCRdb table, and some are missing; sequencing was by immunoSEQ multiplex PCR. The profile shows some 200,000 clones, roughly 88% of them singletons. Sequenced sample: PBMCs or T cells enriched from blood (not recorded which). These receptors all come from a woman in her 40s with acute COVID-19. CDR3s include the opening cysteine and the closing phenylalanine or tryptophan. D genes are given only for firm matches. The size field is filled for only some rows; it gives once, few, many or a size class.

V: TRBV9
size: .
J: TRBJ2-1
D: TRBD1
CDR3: CASSVGQGRYNEQFF
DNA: TGTGCCAGCAGCGTGGGACAGGGGCGCTACAATGAGCAGTTCTTC

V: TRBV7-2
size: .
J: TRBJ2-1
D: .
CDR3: CASSLLPGGGSSYNEQFF
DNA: TGTGCCAGCAGCTTACTCCCAGGTGGTGGGAGCTCCTACAATGAGCAGTTCTTC

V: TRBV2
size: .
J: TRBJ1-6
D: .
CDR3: CASNLGQIPLHF
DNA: TGTGCCTCCAACCTGGGCCAAATACCCCTCCACTTT

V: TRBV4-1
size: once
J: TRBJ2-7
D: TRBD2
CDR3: CASSQTLAGPYEQYF
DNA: TGCGCCAGCAGCCAAACACTAGCGGGCCCCTACGAGCAGTACTTC

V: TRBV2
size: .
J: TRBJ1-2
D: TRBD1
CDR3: CASRGDRAVDGYTF
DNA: TGTGCCAGCAGGGGGGACAGGGCGGTGGATGGCTACACCTTC

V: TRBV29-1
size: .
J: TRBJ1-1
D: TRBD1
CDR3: CSGGQGNTEAFF
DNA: TGCAGCGGGGGACAGGGGAACACTGAAGCTTTCTTT

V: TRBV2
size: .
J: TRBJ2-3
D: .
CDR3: CASSSKSGSTDTQYF
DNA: TGTGCCAGCAGTAGTAAGAGCGGGAGCACAGATACGCAGTATTTT

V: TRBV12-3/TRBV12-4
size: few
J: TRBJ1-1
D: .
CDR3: CASSSSTGEAFF
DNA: TGTGCCAGCAGTTCCTCGACAGGTGAAGCTTTCTTT

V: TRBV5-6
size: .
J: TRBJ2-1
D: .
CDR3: CASSRWGGQTVSEQFF
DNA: TGTGCCAGCAGCCGCTGGGGGGGACAAACAGTAAGTGAGCAGTTCTTC

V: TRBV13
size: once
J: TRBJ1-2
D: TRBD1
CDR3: CASSPGTDLYGYTF
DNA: TGTGCCAGCAGCCCCGGGACAGACCTCTATGGCTACACCTTC

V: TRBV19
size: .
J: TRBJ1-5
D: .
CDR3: CASSIRPGGNQPQHF
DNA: TGTGCCAGTAGTATCCGCCCAGGTGGTAATCAGCCCCAGCATTTT

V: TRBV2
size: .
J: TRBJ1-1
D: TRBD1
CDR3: CASRAYFTGAAGTEAFF
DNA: TGTGCCAGCAGGGCCTACTTTACAGGGGCAGCTGGCACTGAAGCTTTCTTT

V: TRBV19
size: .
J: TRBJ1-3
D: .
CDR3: CASKLDSNSGNTIYF
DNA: TGTGCCAGTAAACTCGACAGTAACTCTGGAAACACCATATATTTT

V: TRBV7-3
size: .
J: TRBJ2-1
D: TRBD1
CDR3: CASSYMTGAYNEQFF
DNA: TGTGCCAGCAGCTACATGACAGGGGCCTACAATGAGCAGTTCTTC

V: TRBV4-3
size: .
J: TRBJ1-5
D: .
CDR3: CASSQVFGGNQPQHF
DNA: TGCGCCAGCAGCCAAGTGTTCGGGGGCAATCAGCCCCAGCATTTT

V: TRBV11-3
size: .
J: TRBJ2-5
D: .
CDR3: CASSPSSLETQYF
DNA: TGTGCCAGCAGCCCGTCTTCCCTTGAGACCCAGTACTTC

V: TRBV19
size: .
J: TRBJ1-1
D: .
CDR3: CASSPRVADTEAFF
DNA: TGTGCCAGTAGTCCGAGGGTAGCGGACACTGAAGCTTTCTTT

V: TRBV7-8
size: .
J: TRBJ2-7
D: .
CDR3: CASSLLRSPSSYEQYF
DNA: TGTGCCAGCAGCCTACTGAGGTCCCCAAGCTCCTACGAGCAGTACTTC

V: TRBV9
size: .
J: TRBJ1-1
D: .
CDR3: CASSVGGETEAFF
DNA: TGTGCCAGCAGCGTAGGGGGGGAGACTGAAGCTTTCTTT

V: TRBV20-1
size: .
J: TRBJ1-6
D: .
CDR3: CSASGSGGDSPLHF
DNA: TGCAGTGCTAGTGGTTCAGGAGGGGATTCACCCCTCCACTTT

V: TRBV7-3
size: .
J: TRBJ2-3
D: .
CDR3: CASSLTAGRGLGTDTQYF
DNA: TGTGCCAGCAGCTTAACGGCGGGAAGGGGGCTGGGCACAGATACGCAGTATTTT

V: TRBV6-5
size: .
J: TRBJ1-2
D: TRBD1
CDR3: CASSKGDRGGYGYTF
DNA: TGTGCCAGCAGTAAGGGGGACAGGGGCGGGTATGGCTACACCTTC

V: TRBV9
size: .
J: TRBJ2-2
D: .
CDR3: CASSVHDTGELFF
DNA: TGTGCCAGCAGCGTACATGACACCGGGGAGCTGTTTTTT

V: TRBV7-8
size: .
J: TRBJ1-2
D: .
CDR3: CASSPDTYGYTF
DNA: TGTGCCAGCAGCCCGGACACCTATGGCTACACCTTC

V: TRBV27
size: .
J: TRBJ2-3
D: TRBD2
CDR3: CASSFSGGRREYF
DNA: TGTGCCAGCAGTTTTAGCGGGGGGCGCCGTGAGTATTTT

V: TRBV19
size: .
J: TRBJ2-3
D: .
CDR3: CASSKGQTSTDTQYF
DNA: TGTGCCAGTAGTAAAGGACAGACTAGCACAGATACGCAGTATTTT

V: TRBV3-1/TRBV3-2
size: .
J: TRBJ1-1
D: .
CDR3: CASSQDPGRHTEAFF
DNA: TGTGCCAGCAGCCAAGATCCGGGGAGACACACTGAAGCTTTCTTT

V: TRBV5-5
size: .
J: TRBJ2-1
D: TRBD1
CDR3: CASSPGTGVNEQFF
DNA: TGTGCCAGCAGCCCCGGGACAGGGGTGAATGAGCAGTTCTTC

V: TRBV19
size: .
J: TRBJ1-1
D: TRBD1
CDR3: CASSSRTGGTEAFF
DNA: TGTGCCAGTAGTAGTAGGACAGGGGGCACTGAAGCTTTCTTT

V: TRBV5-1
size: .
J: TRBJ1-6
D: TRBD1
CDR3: CASSFGTDLGNSPLHF
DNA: TGCGCCAGCAGCTTCGGGACAGATTTAGGTAATTCACCCCTCCACTTT

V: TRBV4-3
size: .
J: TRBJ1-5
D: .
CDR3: CASSPLPTRQPQHF
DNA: TGCGCCAGCAGCCCTCTTCCCACGCGGCAGCCCCAGCATTTT

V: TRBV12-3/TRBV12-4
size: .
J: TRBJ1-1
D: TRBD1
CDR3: CASILGGSTEAFF
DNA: TGTGCCAGCATCCTAGGGGGCTCAACTGAAGCTTTCTTT

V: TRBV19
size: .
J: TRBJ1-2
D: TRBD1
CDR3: CATQGIRDRRVNYGYTF
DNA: TGTGCCACCCAAGGAATACGGGACAGGAGAGTTAACTATGGCTACACCTTC

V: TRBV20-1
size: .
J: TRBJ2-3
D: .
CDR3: CSGGGPDTQYF
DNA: TGCAGTGGGGGGGGGCCAGATACGCAGTATTTT

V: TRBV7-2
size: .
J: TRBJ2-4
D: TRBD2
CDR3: CASSSRLAGAKNIQYF
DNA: TGTGCCAGCAGCTCTCGACTAGCAGGGGCCAAAAACATTCAGTACTTC

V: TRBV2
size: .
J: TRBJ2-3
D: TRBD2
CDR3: CASRDKPGLAAFGVVPYF
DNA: TGTGCCAGCAGAGATAAGCCGGGACTAGCGGCCTTCGGAGTGGTACCGTATTTT

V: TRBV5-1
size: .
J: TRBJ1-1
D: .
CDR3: CASSFSGIGGAFF
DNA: TGCGCCAGCAGCTTCTCGGGGATCGGAGGAGCTTTCTTT

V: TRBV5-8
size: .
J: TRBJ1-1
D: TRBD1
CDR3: CASSLGTTRGEAFF
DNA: TGTGCCAGCAGCCTGGGGACGACCAGGGGGGAGGCTTTCTTT

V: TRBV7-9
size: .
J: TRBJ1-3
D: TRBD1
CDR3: CASSPRGQGAGNTIYF
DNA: TGTGCCAGCAGCCCCAGGGGACAGGGAGCCGGAAACACCATATATTTT

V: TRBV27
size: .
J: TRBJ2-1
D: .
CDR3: CASSPGSGANNEQFF
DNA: TGTGCCAGCAGCCCCGGGTCAGGGGCTAACAATGAGCAGTTCTTC

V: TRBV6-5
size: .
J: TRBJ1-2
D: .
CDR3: CASNGPSPIYGYTF
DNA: TGTGCCAGCAACGGACCTAGCCCGATCTATGGCTACACCTTC

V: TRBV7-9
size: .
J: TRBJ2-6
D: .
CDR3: CASSLTGIGANVLTF
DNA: TGTGCCAGCAGCTTGACCGGGATTGGCGCCAACGTCCTGACTTTC

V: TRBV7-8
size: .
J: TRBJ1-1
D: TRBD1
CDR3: CASSQGAAAFF
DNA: TGTGCCAGCAGCCAGGGGGCCGCGGCTTTCTTT

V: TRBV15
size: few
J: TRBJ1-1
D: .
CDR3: CATEEDSMNTEAFF
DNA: TGTGCCACCGAAGAAGACAGTATGAACACTGAAGCTTTCTTT

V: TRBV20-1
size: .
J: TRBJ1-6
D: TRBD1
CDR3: CSASRTGEGSPLHF
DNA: TGCAGTGCTAGTCGGACAGGGGAAGGTTCACCCCTCCACTTT

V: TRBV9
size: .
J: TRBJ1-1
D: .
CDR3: CASSALGGPNTEAFF
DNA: TGTGCCAGCAGCGCCTTGGGGGGACCGAACACTGAAGCTTTCTTT

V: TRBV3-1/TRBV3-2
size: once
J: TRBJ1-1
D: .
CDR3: CASSHAGEAFF
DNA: TGTGCCAGCAGCCATGCCGGTGAAGCTTTCTTT

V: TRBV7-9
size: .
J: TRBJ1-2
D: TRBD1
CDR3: CASSLEGTGVKTTF
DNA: TGTGCCAGCAGCTTAGAGGGGACAGGAGTCAAAACGACCTTC

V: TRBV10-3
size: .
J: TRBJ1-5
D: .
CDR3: CAISEEANSNQPQHF
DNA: TGTGCCATCAGTGAGGAGGCTAATAGCAATCAGCCCCAGCATTTT

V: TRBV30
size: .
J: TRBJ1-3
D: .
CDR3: CAWFQGSSGNTIYF
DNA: TGTGCCTGGTTCCAGGGGAGCTCTGGAAACACCATATATTTT

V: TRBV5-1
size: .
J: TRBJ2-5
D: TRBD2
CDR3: CASSWIYGGTRTQYF
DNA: TGCGCCAGCAGCTGGATTTACGGGGGGACGAGGACCCAGTACTTC

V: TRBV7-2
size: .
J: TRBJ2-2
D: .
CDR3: CASSGQPMNTGELFF
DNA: TGTGCCAGCAGCGGACAGCCGATGAACACCGGGGAGCTGTTTTTT